This TCR beta chain originates from a study of response to subunit inactivated influenza vaccine. This clonotype appeared a few times. TCRdb ran MiXCR on the RT-PCR reads and lists one entry per CDR3 protein. The sample contains approximately 530,000 distinct CDR3 sequences, 10% to 15% of which appear only once. CDR3 length: 15 residues. V lost 3 bases and J lost 5; bases outside the gene matches: 7. Germline-derived CDR1 and CDR2 are SGHDT and YYEEEE. This sequence joins TRBV5-6 and TRBJ2-1; TRBD2 matches at 8 bases. The receptor was isolated from a man aged 50-59 years who received an inactivated influenza vaccine. The sample in question was PBMCs from blood, obtained 35 to 45 days after vaccination. This CDR3 reads CASSWLTSAHNEQFF. CDR3 coding DNA: TGTGCCAGCAGCTGGCTGACTAGCGCGCACAATGAGCAGTTCTTC.